This T cell receptor beta chain was recorded in a study of regulatory T cells in long-lasting Graves disease. Study-level points and caveats: The analysis examined peripheral blood only and excluded thyroid tissue.

Arm-PCR of CDR3 regions with iRepertoire HTBI primers generated TCR beta libraries. TCRdb processed the multiplex PCR reads anew with MiXCR; each CDR3 protein has one entry. The table includes 400,000 or so distinct CDR3 sequences, 20% to 25% detected once. As for time point: persistent/refractory GD, antithyroid drugs over 5 years with positive TRAb. PBMC RNA served as the TCR library source. CDR3 length: 13 amino acids. Germline V CDR1 and CDR2: SGHAT, FQNNGV. The V gene lost 3 bases and the J gene lost 0 bases, with 3 bases spanning the gap. This clonotype appeared a few times. The antigen remains unidentified. This may stem from a read error, because a much larger clone lies one nucleotide away.

The source material was peripheral blood mononuclear cells (PBMCs), sampled when the disease was refractory, from a patient treated with antithyroid drugs. This receptor was taken from a female donor with Graves disease. J is TRBJ1-3 and V is TRBV11-2; the D is unclear. In DNA form, the CDR3 reads TGTGCCAGCAGCTTGAACTCTGGAAACACCATATATTTT. This codes for CASSLNSGNTIYF.